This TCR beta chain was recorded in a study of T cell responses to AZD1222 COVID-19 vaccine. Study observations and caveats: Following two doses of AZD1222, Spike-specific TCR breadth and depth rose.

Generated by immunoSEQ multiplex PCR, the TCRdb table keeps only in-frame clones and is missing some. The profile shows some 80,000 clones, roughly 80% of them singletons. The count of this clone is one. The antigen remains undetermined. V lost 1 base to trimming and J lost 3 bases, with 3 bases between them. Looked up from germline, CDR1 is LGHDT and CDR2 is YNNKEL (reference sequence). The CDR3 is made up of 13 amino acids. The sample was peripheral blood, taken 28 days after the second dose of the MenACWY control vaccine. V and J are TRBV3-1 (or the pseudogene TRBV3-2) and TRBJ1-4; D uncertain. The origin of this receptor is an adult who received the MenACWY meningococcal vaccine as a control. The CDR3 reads CASSQASNEKLFF. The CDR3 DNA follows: TGTGCCAGCAGCCAAGCGTCTAATGAAAAACTGTTTTTT.